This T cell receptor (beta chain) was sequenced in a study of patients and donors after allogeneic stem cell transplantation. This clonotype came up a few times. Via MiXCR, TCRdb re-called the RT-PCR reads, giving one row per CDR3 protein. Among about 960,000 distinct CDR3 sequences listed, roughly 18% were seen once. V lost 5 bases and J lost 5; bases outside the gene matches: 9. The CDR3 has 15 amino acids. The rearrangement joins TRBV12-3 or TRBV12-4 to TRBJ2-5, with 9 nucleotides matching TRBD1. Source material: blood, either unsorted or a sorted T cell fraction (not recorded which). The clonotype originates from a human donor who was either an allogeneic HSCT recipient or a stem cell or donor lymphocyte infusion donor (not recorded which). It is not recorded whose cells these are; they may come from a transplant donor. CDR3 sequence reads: CASSPRTGVWETQYF. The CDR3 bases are TGTGCCAGCAGTCCTAGGACAGGGGTGTGGGAGACCCAGTACTTC.